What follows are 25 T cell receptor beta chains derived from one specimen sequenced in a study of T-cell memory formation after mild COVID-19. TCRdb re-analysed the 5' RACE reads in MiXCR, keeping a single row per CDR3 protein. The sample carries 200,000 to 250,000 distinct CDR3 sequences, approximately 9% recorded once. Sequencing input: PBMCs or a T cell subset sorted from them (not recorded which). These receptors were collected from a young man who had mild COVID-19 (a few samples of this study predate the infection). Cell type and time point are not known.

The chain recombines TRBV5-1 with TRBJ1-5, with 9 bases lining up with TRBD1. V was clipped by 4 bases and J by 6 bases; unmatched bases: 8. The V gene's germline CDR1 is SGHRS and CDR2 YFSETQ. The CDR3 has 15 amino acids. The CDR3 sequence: CASSTGTGRAQPQHF. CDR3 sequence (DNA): TGCGCCAGCAGCACAGGGACAGGGCGTGCTCAGCCCCAGCATTTT. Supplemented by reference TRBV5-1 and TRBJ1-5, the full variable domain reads KAGVTQTPRYLIKTRGQQVTLSCSPISGHRSVSWYQQTPGQGLQFLFEYFSETQRNKGNFPGRFSGRQFSNSRSEMNVSTLELGDSALYLCASSTGTGRAQPQHFGDGTRLSIL.

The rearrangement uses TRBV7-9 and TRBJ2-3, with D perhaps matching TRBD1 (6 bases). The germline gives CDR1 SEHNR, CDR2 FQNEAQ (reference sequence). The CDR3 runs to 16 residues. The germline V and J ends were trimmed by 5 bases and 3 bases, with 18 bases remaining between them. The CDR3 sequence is CASSLRTVRRTDTQYF. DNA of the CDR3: TGTGCCAGCAGCCTCAGGACAGTTCGGCGGACAGATACGCAGTATTTT. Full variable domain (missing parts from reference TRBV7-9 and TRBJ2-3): DTGVSQNPRHKITKRGQNVTFRCDPISEHNRLYWYRQTLGQGPEFLTYFQNEAQLEKSRLLSDRFSAERPKGSFSTLEIQRTEQGDSAMYLCASSLRTVRRTDTQYFGPGTRLTVL.

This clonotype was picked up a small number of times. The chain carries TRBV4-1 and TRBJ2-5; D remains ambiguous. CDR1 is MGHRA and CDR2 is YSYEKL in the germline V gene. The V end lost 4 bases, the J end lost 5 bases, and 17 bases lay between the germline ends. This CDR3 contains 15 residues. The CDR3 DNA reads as TGCGCCAGCAGCCTGAATGGAGTTATGGGGGAGACCCAGTACTTC. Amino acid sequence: CASSLNGVMGETQYF.

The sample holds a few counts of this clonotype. The CDR3 DNA follows: TGTGCCAGCAGTTACTCGTTATGGTCTGGCGGGGGGGCGAGAGAGACCCAGTACTTC. Amino acids: CASSYSLWSGGGARETQYF. This chain uses TRBV6-5 with TRBJ2-5; 9 nucleotides line up with TRBD2. V was clipped by 0 bases and J by 4 bases; unmatched bases: 15. This CDR3 has 19 residues. Germline values: CDR1 MNHEY, CDR2 SVGAGI.

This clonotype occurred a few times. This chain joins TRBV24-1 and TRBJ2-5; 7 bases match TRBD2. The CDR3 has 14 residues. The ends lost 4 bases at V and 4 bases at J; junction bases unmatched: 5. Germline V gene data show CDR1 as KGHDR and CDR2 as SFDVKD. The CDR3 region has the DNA TGTGCCACCAGTGACCCGACTAGCACAGAGACCCAGTACTTC. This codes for CATSDPTSTETQYF.

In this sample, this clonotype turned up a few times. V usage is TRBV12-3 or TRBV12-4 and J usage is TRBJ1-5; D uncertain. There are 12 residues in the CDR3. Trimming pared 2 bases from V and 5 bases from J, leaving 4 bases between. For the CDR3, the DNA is TGTGCCAGCAGTTTACAGCATCAGCCCCAGCATTTT. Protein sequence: CASSLQHQPQHF.

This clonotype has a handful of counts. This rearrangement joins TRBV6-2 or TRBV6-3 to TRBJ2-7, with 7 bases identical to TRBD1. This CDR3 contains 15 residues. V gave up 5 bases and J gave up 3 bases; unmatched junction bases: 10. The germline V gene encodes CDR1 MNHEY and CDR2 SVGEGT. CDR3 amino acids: CASSGWDRLVYEQYF. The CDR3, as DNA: TGTGCCAGCAGTGGTTGGGACAGACTTGTCTACGAGCAGTACTTC.

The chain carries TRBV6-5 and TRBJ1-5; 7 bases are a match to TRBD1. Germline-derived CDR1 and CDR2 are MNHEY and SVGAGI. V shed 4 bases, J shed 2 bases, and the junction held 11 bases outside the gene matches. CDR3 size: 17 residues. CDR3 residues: CASSFTPPGTGNQPQHF. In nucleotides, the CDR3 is TGTGCCAGCAGTTTCACCCCTCCCGGGACAGGCAATCAGCCCCAGCATTTT.

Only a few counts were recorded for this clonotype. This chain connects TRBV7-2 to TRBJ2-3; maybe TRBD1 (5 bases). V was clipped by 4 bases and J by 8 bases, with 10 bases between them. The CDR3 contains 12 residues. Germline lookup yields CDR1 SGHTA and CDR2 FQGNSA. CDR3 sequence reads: CASSSQAPTQYF. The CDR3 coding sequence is TGTGCCAGCAGCTCACAGGCTCCTACGCAGTATTTT.

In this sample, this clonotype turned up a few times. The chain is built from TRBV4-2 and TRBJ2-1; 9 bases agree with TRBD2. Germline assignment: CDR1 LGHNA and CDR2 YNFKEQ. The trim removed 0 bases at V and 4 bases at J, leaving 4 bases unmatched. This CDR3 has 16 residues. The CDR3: CASSQDLSGGYNEQFF. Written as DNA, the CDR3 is TGTGCCAGCAGCCAAGATCTAAGCGGGGGGTACAATGAGCAGTTCTTC.

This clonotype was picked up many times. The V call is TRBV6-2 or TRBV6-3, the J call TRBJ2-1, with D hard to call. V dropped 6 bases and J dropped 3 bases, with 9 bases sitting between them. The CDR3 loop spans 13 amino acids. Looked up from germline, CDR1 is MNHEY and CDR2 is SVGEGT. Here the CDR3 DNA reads TGTGCCAGCAGCTTCGTACTCTACAATGAGCAGTTCTTC. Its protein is CASSFVLYNEQFF.

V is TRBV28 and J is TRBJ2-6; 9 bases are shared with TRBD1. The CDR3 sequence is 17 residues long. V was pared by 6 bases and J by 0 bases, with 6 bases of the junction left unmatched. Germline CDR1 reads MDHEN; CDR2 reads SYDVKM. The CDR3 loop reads CASSRDREISGANVLTF. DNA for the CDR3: TGTGCCAGCAGCCGGGACAGGGAAATCTCTGGGGCCAACGTCCTGACTTTC.

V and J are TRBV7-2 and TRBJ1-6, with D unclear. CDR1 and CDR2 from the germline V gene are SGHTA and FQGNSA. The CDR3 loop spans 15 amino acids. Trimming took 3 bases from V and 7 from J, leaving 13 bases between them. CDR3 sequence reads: CASSFISLENSPLHF. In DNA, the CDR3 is TGTGCCAGCAGCTTTATTTCCCTAGAGAATTCACCCCTCCACTTT.

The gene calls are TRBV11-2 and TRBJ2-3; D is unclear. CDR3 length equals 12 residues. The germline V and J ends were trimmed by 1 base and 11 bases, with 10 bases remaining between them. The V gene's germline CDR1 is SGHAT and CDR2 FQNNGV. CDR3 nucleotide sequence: TGTGCCAGCAGCTTAGGATTCGGTGAGCAGTATTTT. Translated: CASSLGFGEQYF.

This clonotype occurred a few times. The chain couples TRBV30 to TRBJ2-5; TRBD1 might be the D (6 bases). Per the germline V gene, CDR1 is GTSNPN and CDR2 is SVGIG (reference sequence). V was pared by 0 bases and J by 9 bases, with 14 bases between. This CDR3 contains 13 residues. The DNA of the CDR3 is TGTGCCTGGAGTGTACAGGTCGAGGGGGCCCAGTACTTC. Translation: CAWSVQVEGAQYF.

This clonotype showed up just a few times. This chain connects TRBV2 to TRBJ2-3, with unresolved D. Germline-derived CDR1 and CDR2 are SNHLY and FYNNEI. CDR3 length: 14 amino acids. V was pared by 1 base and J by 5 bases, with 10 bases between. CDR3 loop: CASSEGRTKDTQYF. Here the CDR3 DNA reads TGTGCCAGCAGTGAAGGACGAACAAAAGATACGCAGTATTTT.

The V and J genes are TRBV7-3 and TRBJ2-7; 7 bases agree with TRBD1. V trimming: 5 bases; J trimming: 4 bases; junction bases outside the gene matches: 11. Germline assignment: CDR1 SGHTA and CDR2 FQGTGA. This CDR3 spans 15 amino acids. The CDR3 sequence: CASSPTKGQPYEQYV. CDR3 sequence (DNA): TGTGCCAGCAGCCCAACCAAGGGACAGCCGTACGAGCAGTACGTC.

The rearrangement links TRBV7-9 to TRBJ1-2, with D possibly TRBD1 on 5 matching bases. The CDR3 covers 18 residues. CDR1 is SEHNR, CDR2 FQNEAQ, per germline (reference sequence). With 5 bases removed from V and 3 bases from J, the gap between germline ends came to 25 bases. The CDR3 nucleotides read TGTGCCAGCAGCCCTTCCACTACCGGGGCTAAGGAGGACTATGGCTACACCTTC. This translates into CASSPSTTGAKEDYGYTF. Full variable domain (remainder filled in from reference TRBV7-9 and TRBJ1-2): DTGVSQNPRHKITKRGQNVTFRCDPISEHNRLYWYRQTLGQGPEFLTYFQNEAQLEKSRLLSDRFSAERPKGSFSTLEIQRTEQGDSAMYLCASSPSTTGAKEDYGYTFGSGTRLTVV.

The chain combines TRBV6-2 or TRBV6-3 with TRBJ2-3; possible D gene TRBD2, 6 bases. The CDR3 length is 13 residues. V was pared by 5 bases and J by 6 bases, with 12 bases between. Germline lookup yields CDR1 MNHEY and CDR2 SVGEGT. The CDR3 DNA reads TGTGCCAGCAGTCCGAGGGACTCCGATACGCAGTATTTT. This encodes CASSPRDSDTQYF.

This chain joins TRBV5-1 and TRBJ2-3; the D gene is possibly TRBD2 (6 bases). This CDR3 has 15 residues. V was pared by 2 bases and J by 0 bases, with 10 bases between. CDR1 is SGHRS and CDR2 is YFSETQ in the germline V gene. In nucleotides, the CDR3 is TGCGCCAGCAGCTTTAGCGGCCCGAGCACAGATACGCAGTATTTT. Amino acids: CASSFSGPSTDTQYF.

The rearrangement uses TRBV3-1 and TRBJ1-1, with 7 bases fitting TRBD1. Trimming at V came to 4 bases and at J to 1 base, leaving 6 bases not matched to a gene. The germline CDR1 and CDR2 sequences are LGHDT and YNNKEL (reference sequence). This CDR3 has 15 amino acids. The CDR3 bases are TGTGCCAGCAGCCCCCGACAGGGCTCGAACACTGAAGCTTTCTTT. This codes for CASSPRQGSNTEAFF.

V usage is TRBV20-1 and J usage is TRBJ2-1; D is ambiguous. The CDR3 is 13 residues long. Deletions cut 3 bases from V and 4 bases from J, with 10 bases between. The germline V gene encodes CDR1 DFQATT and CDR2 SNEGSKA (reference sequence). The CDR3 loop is CSASPTQYNEQFF. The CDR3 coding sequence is TGCAGTGCTAGCCCAACCCAATACAATGAGCAGTTCTTC.

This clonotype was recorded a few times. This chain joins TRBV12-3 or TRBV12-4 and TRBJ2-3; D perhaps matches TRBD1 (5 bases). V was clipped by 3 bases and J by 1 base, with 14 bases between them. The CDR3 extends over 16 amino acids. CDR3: CASSFLVGHGTDTQYF. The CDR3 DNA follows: TGTGCCAGCAGTTTCCTAGTAGGACACGGCACAGATACGCAGTATTTT.

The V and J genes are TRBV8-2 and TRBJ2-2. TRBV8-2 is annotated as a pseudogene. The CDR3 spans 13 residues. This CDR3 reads CASSIGLTGELFF. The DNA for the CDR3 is TGTGCCAGCAGTATCGGTTTAACCGGGGAGCTGTTTTTT.

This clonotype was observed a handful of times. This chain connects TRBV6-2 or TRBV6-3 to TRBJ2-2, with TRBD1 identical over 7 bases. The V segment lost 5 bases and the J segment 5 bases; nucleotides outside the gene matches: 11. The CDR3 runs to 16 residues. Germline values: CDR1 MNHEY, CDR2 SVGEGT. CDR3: CASSQSTGVPTGELFF. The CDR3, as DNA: TGTGCCAGCAGTCAATCCACAGGGGTGCCGACCGGGGAGCTGTTTTTT.